This T cell receptor (beta chain) was identified in a study of blood T cell repertoires in COVID-19. About the research overall: Sites across the United States, Italy and Spain contributed samples from acute and convalescent COVID-19. PBMCs, B-cell-depleted T cells, or T cells provided the cDNA or gDNA that made up the material.

TCRdb's copy holds only in-frame clones and misses some; the assay was immunoSEQ multiplex PCR. The sample carries 150,000 to 200,000 clones, under 80% recorded once. Trimming took off 4 bases at V and 5 bases at J, with 9 bases between the two ends. This CDR3 has 13 residues. Germline loops: CDR1 SGHRS, CDR2 YFSETQ. This clonotype originated in a man aged 65-85 years with acute or convalescent COVID-19. Sample: peripheral blood. The chain is built from TRBV5-1 and TRBJ2-2; no reliable D call. CDR3 sequence: CASSPRRTGELFF. Here the CDR3 DNA reads TGCGCCAGCAGCCCCAGGCGAACCGGGGAGCTGTTTTTT.